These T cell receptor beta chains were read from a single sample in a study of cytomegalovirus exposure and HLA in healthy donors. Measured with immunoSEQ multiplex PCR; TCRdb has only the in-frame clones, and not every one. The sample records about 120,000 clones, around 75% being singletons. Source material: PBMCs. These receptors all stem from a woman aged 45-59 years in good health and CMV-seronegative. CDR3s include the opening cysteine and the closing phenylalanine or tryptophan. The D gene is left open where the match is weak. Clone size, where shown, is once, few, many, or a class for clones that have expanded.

CDR3: CASSGGSLSYEQYF; DNA: TGTGCCAGCAGTGGCGGGAGCCTTTCCTACGAGCAGTACTTC; J: TRBJ2-7; size: NA; V: TRBV25-1; D: TRBD2
CDR3: CASSLWQGTGYGYTF; DNA: TGTGCCAGCAGTTTATGGCAGGGGACGGGCTATGGCTACACCTTC; J: TRBJ1-2; size: NA; V: TRBV27; D: NA
CDR3: CASSLGRENTGELFF; DNA: TGTGCCAGCAGCTTGGGGCGGGAAAACACCGGGGAGCTGTTTTTT; J: TRBJ2-2; size: NA; V: TRBV5-4; D: NA
CDR3: CASSQPTSGKYEQYF; DNA: TGCGCCAGCAGCCAACCAACTAGCGGGAAATACGAGCAGTACTTC; J: TRBJ2-7; size: NA; V: TRBV4-1; D: TRBD2
CDR3: CASSAGELFF; DNA: TGTGCCAGCAGCGCCGGGGAGCTGTTTTTT; J: TRBJ2-2; size: NA; V: TRBV2; D: NA
CDR3: CASSPTGQIADTIYF; DNA: TGCGCCAGCAGCCCCACGGGACAGATCGCGGACACCATATATTTT; J: TRBJ1-3; size: NA; V: TRBV5-1; D: TRBD1
CDR3: CASSTGVGGYTF; DNA: TGTGCCAGCAGTACAGGGGTAGGTGGCTACACCTTC; J: TRBJ1-2; size: few; V: TRBV28; D: TRBD1
CDR3: CASSYSGGLYEQYF; DNA: TGTGCCAGCAGCTATAGCGGAGGCCTCTACGAGCAGTACTTC; J: TRBJ2-7; size: NA; V: TRBV5-5; D: NA
CDR3: CASSRQNTEAFF; DNA: TGTGCCAGCAGCCGACAGAACACTGAAGCTTTCTTT; J: TRBJ1-1; size: NA; V: TRBV6-1; D: NA
CDR3: CASSLPLTSNPYNEQFF; DNA: TGTGCCAGCAGCTTACCCCTTACTAGCAATCCATACAATGAGCAGTTCTTC; J: TRBJ2-1; size: NA; V: TRBV7-2; D: NA
CDR3: CASSLASGSSYEQYF; DNA: TGTGCCAGCAGCTTGGCTAGCGGTAGCTCCTACGAGCAGTACTTC; J: TRBJ2-7; size: NA; V: TRBV5-4; D: TRBD2
CDR3: CASSQDSYGYTF; DNA: TGCGCCAGCAGCCAGGACAGCTATGGCTACACCTTC; J: TRBJ1-2; size: NA; V: TRBV4-3; D: NA
CDR3: CSSSLGSLAGGEQYF; DNA: TGTTCCAGCAGCTTAGGGTCACTAGCGGGAGGGGAGCAGTACTTC; J: TRBJ2-7; size: once; V: TRBV7-9; D: TRBD2
CDR3: CASSQEAGQVNQPQHF; DNA: TGCGCCAGCAGCCAAGAAGCTGGACAGGTCAATCAGCCCCAGCATTTT; J: TRBJ1-5; size: once; V: TRBV4-3; D: TRBD1
CDR3: CATQGQGETQYF; DNA: TGTGCCACCCAGGGACAGGGGGAGACCCAGTACTTC; J: TRBJ2-5; size: once; V: TRBV28; D: TRBD1
CDR3: CASSPPGLALTGELFF; DNA: TGTGCCAGCAGCCCACCGGGACTAGCTCTAACCGGGGAGCTGTTTTTT; J: TRBJ2-2; size: NA; V: TRBV7-2; D: TRBD2
CDR3: CASSSSGTGLSEQFF; DNA: TGTGCCAGCAGCTCCTCCGGGACAGGGCTTTCTGAGCAGTTCTTC; J: TRBJ2-1; size: NA; V: TRBV7-3; D: TRBD1
CDR3: CASSYGTGGTYEQYF; DNA: TGTGCCAGCAGCTATGGGACAGGGGGCACGTACGAGCAGTACTTC; J: TRBJ2-7; size: NA; V: TRBV11-2; D: TRBD1
CDR3: CASQFTPDTEAFF; DNA: TGTGCCAGCCAATTCACACCCGACACTGAAGCTTTCTTT; J: TRBJ1-1; size: NA; V: TRBV6-1; D: NA
CDR3: CASSLTGTGSYNEQFF; DNA: TGTGCCAGCAGTTTAACCGGGACAGGCTCCTACAATGAGCAGTTCTTC; J: TRBJ2-1; size: NA; V: TRBV28; D: TRBD1
CDR3: CSASGEETQYF; DNA: TGCAGTGCTAGCGGGGAGGAGACCCAGTACTTC; J: TRBJ2-5; size: NA; V: TRBV20-1; D: NA
CDR3: CASSLGAGTYNEQFF; DNA: TGTGCCAGCAGCTTAGGAGCGGGTACCTACAATGAGCAGTTCTTC; J: TRBJ2-1; size: NA; V: TRBV7-2; D: NA
CDR3: CASSERLAGTDTQYF; DNA: TGTGCCAGCAGTGAGCGCCTAGCGGGCACAGATACGCAGTATTTT; J: TRBJ2-3; size: NA; V: TRBV25-1; D: TRBD2
CDR3: CASSQRQNPYEQYF; DNA: TGTGCCAGCAGCCAGCGACAGAACCCCTACGAGCAGTACTTC; J: TRBJ2-7; size: once; V: TRBV4-2; D: NA
CDR3: CASSLASGQGISEQYF; DNA: TGTGCCAGCAGCTTAGCATCGGGACAGGGGATTTCCGAGCAGTACTTC; J: TRBJ2-7; size: NA; V: TRBV7-6; D: TRBD1
CDR3: CASSSGQGRRTIYF; DNA: TGTGCCAGCAGCTCGGGACAGGGGAGAAGGACCATATATTTT; J: TRBJ1-3; size: NA; V: TRBV28; D: TRBD1
CDR3: CASSLIGGGPYEQYF; DNA: TGTGCCAGCAGCCTAATAGGGGGAGGGCCCTACGAGCAGTACTTC; J: TRBJ2-7; size: NA; V: TRBV2; D: NA
CDR3: CAASEGEGDYNEQFF; DNA: TGTGCCGCCTCGGAGGGGGAGGGGGACTACAATGAGCAGTTCTTC; J: TRBJ2-1; size: few; V: TRBV10-3; D: NA